The source of this T cell receptor beta chain is a study of blood T cell repertoires in COVID-19. In the study overall: Collection of acute and convalescent COVID-19 samples took place in the United States, Italy and Spain. T cells, B-cell-depleted T cells, or PBMCs supplied cDNA or gDNA.

In Seattle, patients joined the study during active infection and were tracked longitudinally. Sequencing used immunoSEQ multiplex PCR; TCRdb keeps in-frame clones, though not all of them. The sample shows over 250,000 clones, approximately 88% of them seen only once. Material for sequencing was peripheral blood. The receptor's source is a woman aged 65 to 85 with COVID-19, enrolled during active disease.

CDR3 bases: TGTGCCAGCAGCCTCCTTGGGACAGCGATTTACGAGCAGTACTTC. This encodes CASSLLGTAIYEQYF. The V call is TRBV11-3, the J call TRBJ2-7; 7 nucleotides match TRBD1. The CDR3 loop spans 15 amino acids. V trimming: 5 bases; J trimming: 4 bases; junction bases outside the gene matches: 11. Germline V gene lookup returns CDR1 SGHNT and CDR2 YENEEA. The full variable domain, completed using reference TRBV11-3 and TRBJ2-7, is EAGVVQSPRYKIIEKKQPVAFWCNPISGHNTLYWYLQNLGQGPELLIRYENEEAVDDSQLPKDRFSAERLKGVDSTLKIQPAELGDSAVYLCASSLLGTAIYEQYFGPGTRLTVT.